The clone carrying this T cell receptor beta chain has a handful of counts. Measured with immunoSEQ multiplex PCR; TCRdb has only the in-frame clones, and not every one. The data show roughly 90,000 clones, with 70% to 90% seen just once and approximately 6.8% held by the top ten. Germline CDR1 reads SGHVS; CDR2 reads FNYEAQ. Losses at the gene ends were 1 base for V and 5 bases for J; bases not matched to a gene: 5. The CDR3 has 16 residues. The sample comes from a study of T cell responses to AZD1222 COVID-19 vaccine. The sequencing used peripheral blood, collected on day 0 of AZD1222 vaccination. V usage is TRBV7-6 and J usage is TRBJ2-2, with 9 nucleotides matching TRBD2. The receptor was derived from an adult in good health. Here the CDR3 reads CASSLEAGGRTGELFF. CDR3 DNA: TGTGCCAGCAGCTTAGAGGCGGGGGGGCGGACCGGGGAGCTGTTTTTT.